The text below deals with one TCR beta chain. Sequencing relied on a cDNA template that was reverse transcribed from extracted RNA. Using immunoSEQ multiplex PCR, the repertoire was profiled, and TCRdb retains in-frame clones only, with some absent. The table shows 270,000 or so clones, with 58% occurring only once. This record belongs to a study of CD8+ T cells in alopecia areata. This CDR3 contains 15 residues. Germline assignment: CDR1 SGDLS and CDR2 YYNGEE. V gave up 0 bases and J gave up 5 bases, with 15 bases separating them. This sample's treatment: oral pan-JAK inhibitor, 5-10 mg twice daily. The TCR was taken from a human donor with alopecia areata. The sample was CD4+ T cells sorted from blood, taken at week 24, from a patient treated with tofacitinib. The V and J genes are TRBV9 and TRBJ2-7; a weak D match, TRBD1 (6 bases). Here the CDR3 reads CASSVDWLGANEQYF. The CDR3 DNA follows: TGTGCCAGCAGCGTAGATTGGTTGGGGGCCAACGAGCAGTACTTC.